Only a few counts were recorded for the clone carrying this T cell receptor (beta chain). This sample was included in a study of blood T cell repertoires in COVID-19. Study-level information: Nucleic acid was either cDNA or gDNA, and it came from T cells, B-cell-depleted T cells, or PBMCs.

Seattle patients were enrolled while actively infected and followed longitudinally. The germline gives CDR1 LGHNA, CDR2 YSLEER. The CDR3 length is 14 residues. V gave up 2 bases and J gave up 0 bases, with 7 bases separating them. Per the original data handling: For nucleated cells, counts were estimated from reference gene primer amplification. The data were produced by immunoSEQ multiplex PCR, yet TCRdb's version contains in-frame clones alone and is incomplete. The V and J calls and clone size come from that table; D and trimming were worked out from the DNA. The table records tens of thousands of clones, 85% to 90% of them present only once.

The sample was peripheral blood. This TCR derives from a woman in her sixties with COVID-19, enrolled during active disease. The chain recombines TRBV4-3 with TRBJ1-1; unclear D gene. The CDR3 sequence: CASSQPGVNTEAFF. For the CDR3, the DNA is TGCGCCAGCAGCCAACCCGGGGTGAACACTGAAGCTTTCTTT.